This T cell receptor (beta chain) was captured in a study of shared clonotypes between healthy human individuals. In unsorted samples, genomic DNA was obtained using 75 million to 90 million PBMCs. The length of the CDR3 is 13 residues. The germline V gene encodes CDR1 SGHRS and CDR2 YFSETQ. With 4 bases removed from V and 4 bases from J, the gap between germline ends came to 11 bases. The genomic DNA of each subset was split evenly across several immunoSEQ plates. Libraries were prepared by immunoSEQ multiplex PCR; TCRdb keeps only in-frame clonotypes and omits some of them. The profile shows about 510,000 clones, around 79% of them singletons.

The chain is built from TRBV5-1 and TRBJ1-1, with a tentative D call TRBD1 (6 bases). This TCR was sampled from a woman in her thirties or forties in good health. Some clones in this sample may be carry-over from other donors' samples. What was sequenced was PBMCs. CDR3 coding DNA: TGCGCCAGCAGCCCCGGACAGAGCACTGAAGCTTTCTTT. Amino acids: CASSPGQSTEAFF.